This TCR beta chain was retrieved from a study of blood T cell repertoires in COVID-19. Overall study context: PBMCs, B-cell-depleted T cells, or T cells were the source of the cDNA or gDNA that made up the material.

CDR3 size: 15 residues. The V gene's germline CDR1 is SGHAT and CDR2 FQNNGV. Unmatched junction bases numbered 8, after V lost 6 bases and J lost 0 bases. In the authors' workflow: Reference gene primer amplification in the assay estimated nucleated cell counts. Repertoires were generated with immunoSEQ multiplex PCR, while TCRdb's copy carries only in-frame clones and drops some. The V and J calls and clone size were taken over from that table, and D and trimming were inferred from the DNA. The profile shows roughly 290,000 clones, approximately 85% of them singletons. Ages ranged from about 18 to 89 years, with residence in some 25 US areas. Cohort allocation depended upon clinical history that participants reported.

Material for sequencing was PBMCs or T cells enriched from blood (not recorded which). This chain uses TRBV11-2 with TRBJ2-7, with 7 bases identical to TRBD2. This TCR came from a woman between 25 and 40 years old who had recovered from COVID-19. CDR3 coding DNA: TGTGCCAGCAGACGTTTAGCGGGTACCTCCTACGAGCAGTACTTC. This sequence encodes CASRRLAGTSYEQYF.